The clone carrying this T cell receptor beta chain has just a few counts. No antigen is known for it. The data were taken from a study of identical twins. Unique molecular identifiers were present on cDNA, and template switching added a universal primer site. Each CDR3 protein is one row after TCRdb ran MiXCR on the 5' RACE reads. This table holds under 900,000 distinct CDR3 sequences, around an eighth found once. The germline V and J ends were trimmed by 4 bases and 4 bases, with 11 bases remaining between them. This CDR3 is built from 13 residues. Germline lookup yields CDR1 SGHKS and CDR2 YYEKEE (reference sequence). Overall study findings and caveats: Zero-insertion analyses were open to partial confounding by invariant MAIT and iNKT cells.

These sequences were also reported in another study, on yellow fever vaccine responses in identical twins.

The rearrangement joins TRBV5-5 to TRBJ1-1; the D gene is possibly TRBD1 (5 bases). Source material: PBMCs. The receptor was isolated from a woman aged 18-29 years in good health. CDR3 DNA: TGTGCCAGCAGCCGGGACCCGAGCACTGAAGCTTTCTTT. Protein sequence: CASSRDPSTEAFF.